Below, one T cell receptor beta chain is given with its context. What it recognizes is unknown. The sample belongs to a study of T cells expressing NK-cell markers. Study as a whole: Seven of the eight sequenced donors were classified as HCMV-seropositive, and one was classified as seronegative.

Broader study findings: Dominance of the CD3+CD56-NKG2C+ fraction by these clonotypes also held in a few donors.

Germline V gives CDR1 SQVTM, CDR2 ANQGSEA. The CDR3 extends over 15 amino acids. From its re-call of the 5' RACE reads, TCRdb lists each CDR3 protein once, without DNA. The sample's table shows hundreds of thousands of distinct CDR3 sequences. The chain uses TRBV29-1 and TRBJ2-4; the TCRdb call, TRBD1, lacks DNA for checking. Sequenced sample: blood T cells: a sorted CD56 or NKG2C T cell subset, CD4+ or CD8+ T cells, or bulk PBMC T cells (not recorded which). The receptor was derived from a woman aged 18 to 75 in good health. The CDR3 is CSVAGTGWDGDIQYF. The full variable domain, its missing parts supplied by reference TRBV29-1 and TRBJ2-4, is SAVISQKPSRDICQRGTSLTIQCQVDSQVTMMFWYRQQPGQSLTLIATANQGSEATYESGFVIDKFPISRPNLTFSTLTVSNMSPEDSSIYLCSVAGTGWDGDIQYFGAGTRLSVL.